This T cell receptor beta chain derives from a study of T-cell reconstitution after alpha-beta-depleted transplantation in children. Study results and caveats: T-cell numbers and diversity one year post-transplant derived largely from freshly generated T cells. High day-60 TCRbeta diversity in some patients came from surviving recipient T cells and thymic progenitors. About two months after transplant, alpha-beta T cells reportedly came from several hundred expanded graft clones.

In its sample, this clonotype was seen once. Its specificity is not known. During its preparation, the TCRbeta library received unique molecular identifiers. One entry per CDR3 protein results from TCRdb running MiXCR on the PCR reads. The sample yields about 4,300 distinct CDR3 sequences, 9.5% to 15% seen once. Trimming removed 8 bases at V and 4 bases at J, with 21 bases between. CDR3 length: 17 residues. Germline V lookup: CDR1 LGHDT, CDR2 YNNKEL (reference sequence). The V and J genes are TRBV3-1 and TRBJ2-6; D is uncertain. The receptor was derived from a male patient between 2 and 9 years old who had a stem cell transplant for acute lymphoblastic leukemia, so the T cells may come from the graft donor. Sequenced here: PBMCs, mostly from graft donor cells, sampled 60 days after TCRalphabeta/CD19-depleted stem cell transplant. DNA for the CDR3: TGTGCCAGCTCCAAGACGGGTCCCGGTTTCGGGGCCAACGTCCTGACTTTC. Its translation: CASSKTGPGFGANVLTF.